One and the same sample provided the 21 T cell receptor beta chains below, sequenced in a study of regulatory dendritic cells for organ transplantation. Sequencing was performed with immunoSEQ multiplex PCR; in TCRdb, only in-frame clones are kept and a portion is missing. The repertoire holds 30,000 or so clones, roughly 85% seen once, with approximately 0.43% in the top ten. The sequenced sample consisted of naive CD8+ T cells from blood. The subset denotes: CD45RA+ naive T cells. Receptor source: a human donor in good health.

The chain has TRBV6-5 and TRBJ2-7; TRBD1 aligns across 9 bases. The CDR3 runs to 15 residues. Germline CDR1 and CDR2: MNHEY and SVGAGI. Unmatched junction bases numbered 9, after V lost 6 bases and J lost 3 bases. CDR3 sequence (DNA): TGTGCCAGCAGCTTAGGGACAGGGAGCTACTACGAGCAGTACTTC. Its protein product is CASSLGTGSYYEQYF.

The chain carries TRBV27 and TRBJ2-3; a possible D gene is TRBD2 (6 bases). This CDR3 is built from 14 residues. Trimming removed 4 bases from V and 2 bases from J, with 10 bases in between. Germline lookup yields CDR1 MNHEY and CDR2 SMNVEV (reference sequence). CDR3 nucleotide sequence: TGTGCCAGCAGTTCCCCGGGGGTCACAGATACGCAGTATTTT. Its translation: CASSSPGVTDTQYF.

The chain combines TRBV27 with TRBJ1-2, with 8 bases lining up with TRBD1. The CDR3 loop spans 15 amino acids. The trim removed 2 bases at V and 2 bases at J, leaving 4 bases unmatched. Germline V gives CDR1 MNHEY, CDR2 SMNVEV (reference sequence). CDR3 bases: TGTGCCAGCAGTTTAGGGACAGGCCCAAACTATGGCTACACCTTC. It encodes CASSLGTGPNYGYTF.

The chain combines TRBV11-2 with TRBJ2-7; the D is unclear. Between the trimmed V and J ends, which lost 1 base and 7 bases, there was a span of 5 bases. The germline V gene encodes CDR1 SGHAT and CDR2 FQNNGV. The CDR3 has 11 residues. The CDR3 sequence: CASSLASEQYF. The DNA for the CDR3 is TGTGCCAGCAGCTTAGCGAGTGAGCAGTACTTC.

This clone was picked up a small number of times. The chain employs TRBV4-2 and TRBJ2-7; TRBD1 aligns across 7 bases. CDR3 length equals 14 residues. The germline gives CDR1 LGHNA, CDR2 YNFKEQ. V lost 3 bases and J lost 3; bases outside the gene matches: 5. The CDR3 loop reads CASSQETGFYEQYF. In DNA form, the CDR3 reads TGTGCCAGCAGCCAGGAGACAGGGTTCTACGAGCAGTACTTC.

The DNA for the CDR3 is TGTGCCAGTAAGAGCTCCGACAGCTACGAGCAGTACTTC. It yields the protein CASKSSDSYEQYF. The chain joins TRBV19 to TRBJ2-7; D is possibly TRBD1 (5 bases). CDR1 and CDR2 (germline): LNHDA, SQIVND (reference sequence). CDR3 length equals 13 residues. With 7 bases removed from V and 3 bases from J, the gap between germline ends came to 13 bases.

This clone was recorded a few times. The CDR3 sequence: CASSPRGGSYNSPLHF. In DNA, the CDR3 is TGTGCCAGCAGCCCCAGAGGGGGCTCCTATAATTCACCCCTCCACTTT. V gene TRBV13 combines with J gene TRBJ1-6; D possibly corresponds to TRBD1 (6 bases). Trimming took off 5 bases at V and 0 bases at J, with 11 bases between the two ends. The CDR3 is 16 residues long. Per germline, CDR1 PRHDT and CDR2 FYEKMQ (reference sequence).

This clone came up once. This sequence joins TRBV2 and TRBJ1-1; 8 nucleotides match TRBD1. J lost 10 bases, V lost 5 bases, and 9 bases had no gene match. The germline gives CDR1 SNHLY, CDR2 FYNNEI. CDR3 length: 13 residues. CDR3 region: CASSLATGGRAFF. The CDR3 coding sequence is TGTGCCAGCAGTCTAGCCACAGGGGGGAGAGCTTTCTTT.

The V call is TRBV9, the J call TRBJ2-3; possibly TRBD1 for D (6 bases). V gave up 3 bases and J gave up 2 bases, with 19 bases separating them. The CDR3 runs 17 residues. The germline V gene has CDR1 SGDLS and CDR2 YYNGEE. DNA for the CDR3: TGTGCCAGCAGCGCTCCTGAAATGGGGGCCAACACAGATACGCAGTATTTT. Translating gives CASSAPEMGANTDTQYF.

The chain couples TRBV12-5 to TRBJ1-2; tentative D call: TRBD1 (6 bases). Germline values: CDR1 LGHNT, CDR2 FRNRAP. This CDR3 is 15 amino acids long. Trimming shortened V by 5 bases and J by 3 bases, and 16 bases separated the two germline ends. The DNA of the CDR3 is TGTGCTAGTGGTCACCCGGGGGGCTTGGACTATGGCTACACCTTC. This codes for CASGHPGGLDYGYTF.

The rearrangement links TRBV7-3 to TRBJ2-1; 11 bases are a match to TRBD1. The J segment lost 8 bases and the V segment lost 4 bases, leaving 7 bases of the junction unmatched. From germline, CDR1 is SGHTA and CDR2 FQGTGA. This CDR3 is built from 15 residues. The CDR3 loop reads CASSSGQGAIDEQFF. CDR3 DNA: TGTGCCAGCAGCTCAGGACAGGGGGCTATCGATGAGCAGTTCTTC.

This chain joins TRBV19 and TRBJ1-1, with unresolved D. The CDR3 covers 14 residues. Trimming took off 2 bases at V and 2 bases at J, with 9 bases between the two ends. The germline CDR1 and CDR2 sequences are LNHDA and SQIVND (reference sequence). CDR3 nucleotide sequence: TGTGCCAGTAGTATAACGGAGCCAAACACTGAAGCTTTCTTT. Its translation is CASSITEPNTEAFF.

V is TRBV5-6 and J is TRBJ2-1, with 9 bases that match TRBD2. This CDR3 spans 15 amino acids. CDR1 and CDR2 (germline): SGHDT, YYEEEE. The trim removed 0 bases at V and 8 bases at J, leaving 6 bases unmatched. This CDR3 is CASSLVGGGADEQFF. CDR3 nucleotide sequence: TGTGCCAGCAGCTTGGTTGGCGGGGGGGCGGATGAGCAGTTCTTC.

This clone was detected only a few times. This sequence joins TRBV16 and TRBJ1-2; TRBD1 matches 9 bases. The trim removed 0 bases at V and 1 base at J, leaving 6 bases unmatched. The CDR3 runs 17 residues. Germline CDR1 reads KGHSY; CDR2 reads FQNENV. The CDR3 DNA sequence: TGTGCCAGCAGCCAATCGGGACAGGGAATTTTTAACTATGGCTACACCTTC. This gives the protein CASSQSGQGIFNYGYTF.

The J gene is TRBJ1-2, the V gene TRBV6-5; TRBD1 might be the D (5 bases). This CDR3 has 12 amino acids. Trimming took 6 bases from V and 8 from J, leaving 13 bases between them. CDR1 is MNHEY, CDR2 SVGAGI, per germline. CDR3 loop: CASSTWGEGYTF. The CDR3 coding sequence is TGTGCCAGCAGCACCTGGGGGGAGGGCTACACCTTC.

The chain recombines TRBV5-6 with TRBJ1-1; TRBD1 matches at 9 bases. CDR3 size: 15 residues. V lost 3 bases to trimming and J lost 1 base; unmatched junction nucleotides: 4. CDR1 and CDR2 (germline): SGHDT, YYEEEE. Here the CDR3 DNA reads TGTGCCAGCAGCTCGGGGACAGGGAAGAACACTGAAGCTTTCTTT. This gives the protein CASSSGTGKNTEAFF.

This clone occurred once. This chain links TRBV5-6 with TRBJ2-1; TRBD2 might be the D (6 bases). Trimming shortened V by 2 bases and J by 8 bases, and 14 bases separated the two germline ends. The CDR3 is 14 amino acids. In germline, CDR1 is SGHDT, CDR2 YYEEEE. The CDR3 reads CASSLTRDLHEQFF. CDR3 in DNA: TGTGCCAGCAGCTTAACCCGGGACTTGCATGAGCAGTTCTTC.

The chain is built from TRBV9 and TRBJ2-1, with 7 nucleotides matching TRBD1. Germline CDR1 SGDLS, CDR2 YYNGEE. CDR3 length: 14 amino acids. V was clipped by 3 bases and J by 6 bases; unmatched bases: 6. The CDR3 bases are TGTGCCAGCAGCGGCAGACAGGGTAGCAATGAGCAGTTCTTC. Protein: CASSGRQGSNEQFF.

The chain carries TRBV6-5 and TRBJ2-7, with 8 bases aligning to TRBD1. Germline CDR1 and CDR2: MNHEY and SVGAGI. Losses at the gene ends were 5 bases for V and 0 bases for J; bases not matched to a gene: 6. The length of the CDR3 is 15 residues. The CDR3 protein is CASSAAGGRSYEQYF. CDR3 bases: TGTGCCAGCAGTGCCGCAGGGGGCCGCTCCTACGAGCAGTACTTC.

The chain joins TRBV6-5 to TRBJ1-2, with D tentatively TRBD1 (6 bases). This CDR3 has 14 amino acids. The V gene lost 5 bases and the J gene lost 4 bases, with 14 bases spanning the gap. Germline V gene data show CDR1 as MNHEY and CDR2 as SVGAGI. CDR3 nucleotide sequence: TGTGCCAGCAGTAACCTGCGACAGGCCTATGGCTACACCTTC. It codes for CASSNLRQAYGYTF.

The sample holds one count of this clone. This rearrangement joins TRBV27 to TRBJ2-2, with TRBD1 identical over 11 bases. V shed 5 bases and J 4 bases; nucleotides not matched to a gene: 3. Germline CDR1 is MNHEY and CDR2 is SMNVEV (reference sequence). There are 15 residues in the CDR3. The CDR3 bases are TGTGCCAGCAGTCCTGGGACAGGGGGCACCGGGGAGCTGTTTTTT. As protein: CASSPGTGGTGELFF.